A selection of T cell receptor beta chains follows, all from one sample in a study of graft-versus-host responses after intestinal transplantation. The antigens for these receptors are not known. Sequencing used immunoSEQ multiplex PCR; TCRdb keeps in-frame clones, though not all of them. Of tens of thousands of clones listed, 84% are singletons. This sample comprised unstimulated CD4+ T cells sorted from spleen or lymph node cells, obtained before transplant. The receptor set was obtained from a human donor who was the organ donor for an intestinal transplant. The CDR3 runs from the conserved cysteine through the conserved F or W. Fields, in order: clone size, V gene, CDR3 length, J gene, D gene, CDR3 protein, CDR3 DNA. D genes are given only for firm matches. Not all rows give a size; the values are once, few, many and, for expanded clones, a class.

-	TRBV19	12	TRBJ2-2	-	CASSIHTGELFF	TGTGCCAGTAGTATACACACCGGGGAGCTGTTTTTT
-	TRBV19	16	TRBJ2-7	TRBD1	CASSRRVGDRNYEQYF	TGTGCCAGTAGTAGGAGGGTCGGGGACAGGAACTACGAGCAGTACTTC
-	TRBV5-1	16	TRBJ2-7	-	CASTRAGPNLSYEQYF	TGCGCCAGCACCAGGGCGGGACCTAACCTCTCCTACGAGCAGTACTTC
-	TRBV19	13	TRBJ1-2	-	CASSIDGIGGYTF	TGTGCCAGTAGTATCGATGGGATCGGTGGCTACACCTTC
-	TRBV5-5	17	TRBJ1-4	-	CASSPDQGWATNEKLFF	TGTGCCAGCAGCCCTGATCAGGGCTGGGCAACTAATGAAAAACTGTTTTTT
-	TRBV29-1	12	TRBJ1-1	-	CSVWGGDTEAFF	TGCAGCGTTTGGGGCGGGGACACTGAAGCTTTCTTT
-	TRBV20-1	11	TRBJ2-1	-	CSARPYNEQFF	TGCAGTGCTAGACCCTACAATGAGCAGTTCTTC
-	TRBV29-1	16	TRBJ2-1	-	CSVHQPRPWGPNEQFF	TGCAGCGTTCACCAACCCAGGCCCTGGGGTCCAAATGAGCAGTTCTTC
-	TRBV6-6	14	TRBJ2-1	-	CASSPGQGRNEQFF	TGTGCCAGCAGTCCTGGCCAGGGTAGGAATGAGCAGTTCTTC
-	TRBV4-1	18	TRBJ2-2	-	CASSQVRGAARNTGELFF	TGCGCCAGCAGCCAAGTTAGGGGAGCAGCCCGGAACACCGGGGAGCTGTTTTTT
-	TRBV5-1	14	TRBJ1-1	-	CASSWGGENTEAFF	TGCGCCAGCAGCTGGGGCGGTGAGAACACTGAAGCTTTCTTT
-	TRBV6-5	14	TRBJ2-4	-	CASSLGGAGNIQYF	TGTGCCAGCAGTCTCGGGGGCGCCGGAAACATTCAGTACTTC
-	TRBV19	12	TRBJ1-2	-	CASSPQGNGYTF	TGTGCCAGTTCCCCCCAGGGGAACGGCTACACCTTC
-	TRBV27	14	TRBJ1-4	-	CASSLGRGNEKLFF	TGTGCCAGCAGTTTGGGCAGGGGTAATGAAAAACTGTTTTTT
-	TRBV10-3	13	TRBJ2-7	-	CAISERDIYEQYF	TGTGCCATCAGTGAGAGGGATATCTACGAGCAGTACTTC
-	TRBV10-3	15	TRBJ2-1	-	CAISPTQPSYNEQFF	TGTGCCATCAGTCCTACTCAACCCTCCTACAATGAGCAGTTCTTC
few	TRBV7-2	13	TRBJ1-2	TRBD1	CASSLGAGGRNTF	TGTGCCAGCAGCTTAGGGGCAGGGGGAAGGAACACCTTC
-	TRBV7-9	17	TRBJ2-5	-	CASSLGWAPGQQETQYF	TGTGCCAGCAGCTTAGGATGGGCCCCCGGTCAGCAAGAGACCCAGTACTTC
-	TRBV9	14	TRBJ2-1	TRBD2	CASSVLAGGQEQFF	TGTGCCAGCAGCGTACTAGCGGGAGGACAGGAGCAGTTCTTC
-	TRBV27	18	TRBJ1-2	TRBD1	CASSLFFDREGTNYGYTF	TGTGCCAGCAGTTTATTCTTCGACAGGGAGGGAACTAACTATGGCTACACCTTC
few	TRBV29-1	13	TRBJ2-4	-	CSARALAKNIQYF	TGCAGCGCCCGGGCTCTAGCCAAAAACATTCAGTACTTC
-	TRBV9	16	TRBJ2-3	-	CASSVGRGDFTDTQYF	TGTGCCAGCAGCGTAGGGAGGGGCGACTTCACAGATACGCAGTATTTT
once	TRBV29-1	14	TRBJ1-1	-	CSVGAGGLGTEAFF	TGCAGCGTTGGGGCGGGAGGCTTGGGAACTGAAGCTTTCTTT
-	TRBV4-2	14	TRBJ2-2	-	CASSPYLGPGELFF	TGTGCCAGCAGCCCCTATCTAGGCCCCGGGGAGCTGTTTTTT
-	TRBV6-1	14	TRBJ1-2	TRBD1	CASSRTGRNYGYTF	TGTGCCAGCAGCCGGACAGGTCGTAACTATGGCTACACCTTC
-	TRBV9	15	TRBJ2-2	TRBD2	CASSVGLAVTGELFF	TGTGCCAGCAGCGTGGGACTAGCCGTCACCGGGGAGCTGTTTTTT
-	TRBV6-6	13	TRBJ2-7	-	CASSQTGLYEQYF	TGTGCCAGCAGCCAGACAGGCCTCTACGAGCAGTACTTC
-	TRBV29-1	14	TRBJ2-2	TRBD1	CSVWADRGLKELFF	TGCAGCGTTTGGGCAGACAGGGGGCTTAAGGAGCTGTTTTTT
-	TRBV10-3	17	TRBJ2-1	-	CATTEMLDSVIDNEQFF	TGTGCCACAACTGAGATGCTCGACAGCGTAATAGACAATGAGCAGTTCTTC
-	TRBV7-9	13	TRBJ2-1	-	CASSPGRVNEQFF	TGTGCCAGCAGCCCCGGCAGGGTGAATGAGCAGTTCTTC
-	TRBV2	13	TRBJ2-5	-	CASSVSRGETQYF	TGTGCCAGCAGTGTCAGTAGGGGAGAGACCCAGTACTTC
-	TRBV12-5	15	TRBJ2-1	TRBD2	CASGLGGSSYNEQFF	TGTGCTAGTGGTTTGGGCGGGAGCTCCTACAATGAGCAGTTCTTC
-	TRBV30	14	TRBJ2-7	TRBD1	CAWQLTGATYEQYF	TGTGCCTGGCAATTGACAGGGGCCACCTACGAGCAGTACTTC